This TCR beta chain stems from a study of shared clonotypes between healthy human individuals. The repertoire was sequenced with immunoSEQ multiplex PCR; TCRdb's copy has only in-frame clones and lacks some. The data show roughly 1,000,000 clones, approximately 78% seen once. This CDR3 is built from 15 residues. Deletions cut 0 bases from V and 3 bases from J, with 11 bases between. Germline-derived CDR1 and CDR2 are LGHNA and YNFKEQ. The rearrangement uses TRBV4-2 and TRBJ1-2; D is perhaps TRBD1 (6 bases). This receptor was obtained from a man aged 18 to 30 in good health. Some clones in this sample may be carry-over from other donors' samples. The sample comprised memory CD4+ T cells from PBMCs. Subset reported: CD45RA-negative fraction. The CDR3 sequence is CASSQEWGAYYGYTF. CDR3 in DNA: TGTGCCAGCAGCCAAGAATGGGGGGCCTACTATGGCTACACCTTC.